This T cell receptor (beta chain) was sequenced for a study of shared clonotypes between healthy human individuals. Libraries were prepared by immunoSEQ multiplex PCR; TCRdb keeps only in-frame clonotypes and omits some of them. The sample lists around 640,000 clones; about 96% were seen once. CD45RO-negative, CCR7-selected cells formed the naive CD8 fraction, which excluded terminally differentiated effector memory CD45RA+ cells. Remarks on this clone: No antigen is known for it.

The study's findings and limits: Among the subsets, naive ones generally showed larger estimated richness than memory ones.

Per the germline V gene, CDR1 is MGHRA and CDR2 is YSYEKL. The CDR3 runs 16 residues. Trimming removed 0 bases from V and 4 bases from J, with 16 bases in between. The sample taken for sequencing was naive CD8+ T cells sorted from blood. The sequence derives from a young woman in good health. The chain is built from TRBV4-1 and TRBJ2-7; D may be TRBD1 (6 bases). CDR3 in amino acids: CASSQDPGTFKYEQYF. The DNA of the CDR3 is TGCGCCAGCAGCCAAGATCCCGGGACATTTAAGTACGAGCAGTACTTC.